A single sample gave rise to the 20 T cell receptor beta chains below, sequenced in a study of cytomegalovirus exposure and HLA in healthy donors. Amplification used 60 Vbeta primers and 13 Jbeta primers. Clones were read by immunoSEQ multiplex PCR, and TCRdb kept only the in-frame ones, dropping some. The sample holds tens of thousands of clones. Sequenced sample: PBMCs. These receptors were obtained from a man aged 35 to 55 in good health and CMV-seronegative.

V and J are TRBV29-1 and TRBJ1-5; D not certain. V was shortened by 1 base and J by 6 bases, with 10 bases between the two germline ends. The germline V gene encodes CDR1 SQVTM and CDR2 ANQGSEA. This CDR3 region has 13 residues. CDR3 bases: TGCAGCGTTGAAGGGGGAGGCGGTCAGCCCCAGCATTTT. Translating it yields CSVEGGGGQPQHF. Full variable domain (remainder filled in from reference TRBV29-1 and TRBJ1-5): SAVISQKPSRDICQRGTSLTIQCQVDSQVTMMFWYRQQPGQSLTLIATANQGSEATYESGFVIDKFPISRPNLTFSTLTVSNMSPEDSSIYLCSVEGGGGQPQHFGDGTRLSIL.

For this clone: The same CDR3 arises from other DNA sequences in this sample as well. The chain is built from TRBV19 and TRBJ2-5, with D perhaps matching TRBD1 (6 bases). V was cut by 0 bases and J by 5 bases, with 10 bases left in between. Germline assignment: CDR1 LNHDA and CDR2 SQIVND (reference sequence). CDR3 length: 14 amino acids. The CDR3 here is CASSIEGARETQYF. In DNA form, the CDR3 reads TGTGCCAGTAGTATAGAGGGGGCTCGGGAGACCCAGTACTTC.

V and J are TRBV5-5 and TRBJ2-7, with 7 bases identical to TRBD1. Losses at the gene ends were 3 bases for V and 4 bases for J; bases not matched to a gene: 7. The germline V gene has CDR1 SGHKS and CDR2 YYEKEE (reference sequence). The CDR3 runs to 14 residues. The chain's CDR3 is CASSSGQLGYEQYF. As DNA, the CDR3 is TGTGCCAGCAGCTCGGGACAGCTTGGGTACGAGCAGTACTTC.

The rearrangement joins TRBV10-3 to TRBJ2-5; 7 bases agree with TRBD1. Losses at the gene ends were 10 bases for V and 0 bases for J; bases not matched to a gene: 8. The germline gives CDR1 ENHRY, CDR2 SYGVKD. The CDR3 sequence is 14 residues long. CDR3 coding DNA: TGTGCCACCTCGCTAGGGACAGACCAAGAGACCCAGTACTTC. This gives the protein CATSLGTDQETQYF.

This rearrangement joins TRBV7-2 to TRBJ1-5; 7 positions match TRBD1. Germline V gives CDR1 SGHTA, CDR2 FQGNSA. V trimming: 5 bases; J trimming: 2 bases; junction bases outside the gene matches: 3. CDR3 length equals 14 residues. DNA for the CDR3: TGTGCCAGCAGCGCCGGGACAGGCAATCAGCCCCAGCATTTT. It codes for CASSAGTGNQPQHF. Complete variable domain (other parts from reference TRBV7-2 and TRBJ1-5): GAGVSQSPSNKVTEKGKDVELRCDPISGHTALYWYRQSLGQGLEFLIYFQGNSAPDKSGLPSDRFSAERTGGSVSTLTIQRTQQEDSAVYLCASSAGTGNQPQHFGDGTRLSIL.

The rearrangement uses TRBV5-4 and TRBJ1-4; D is possibly TRBD1 (5 bases). The germline V gene has CDR1 SGHNT and CDR2 YYREEE (reference sequence). The germline V and J ends were trimmed by 2 bases and 8 bases, with 10 bases remaining between them. The CDR3 extends over 13 amino acids. The CDR3 protein is CASSFDSNEKLFF. The CDR3, as DNA: TGTGCCAGCAGCTTTGACAGTAACGAAAAACTGTTTTTT.

The rearrangement links TRBV6-1 to TRBJ2-7; 7 bases are a match to TRBD1. This CDR3 region has 17 residues. Per the germline V gene, CDR1 is MNHNS and CDR2 is SASEGT. Trimming cost V 1 base and J 0 bases; bases outside gene matches: 9. The CDR3 DNA follows: TGTGCCAGCAGTGAAGGATACAGGGGAGTTACCTCCTACGAGCAGTACTTC. Encoded protein: CASSEGYRGVTSYEQYF.

The chain has TRBV19 and TRBJ1-6; a weak D match, TRBD1 (6 bases). CDR3 length: 16 residues. Germline V lookup: CDR1 LNHDA, CDR2 SQIVND (reference sequence). Trimming removed 5 bases from V and 4 bases from J, with 15 bases in between. CDR3 residues: CASSAIQGFYNSPLHF. The CDR3 DNA is TGTGCCAGTAGTGCAATACAGGGTTTTTATAATTCACCCCTCCACTTT.

CDR3: CASSRDSGYEQYF. The DNA for the CDR3 is TGTGCCAGCAGCCGGGACTCCGGGTACGAGCAGTACTTC. The chain carries TRBV7-2 and TRBJ2-7; D is perhaps TRBD2 (6 bases). CDR1 SGHTA and CDR2 FQGNSA come from the germline V gene. Trimming took off 5 bases at V and 4 bases at J, with 12 bases between the two ends. This CDR3 region has 13 residues.

This chain uses TRBV18 with TRBJ1-2; possibly TRBD1 for D (6 bases). This CDR3 is 16 amino acids long. Germline lookup yields CDR1 KGHSH and CDR2 LQKENI. Trimming took off 6 bases at V and 3 bases at J, with 20 bases between the two ends. CDR3 residues: CASSQVRDTSDYGYTF. Written as DNA, the CDR3 is TGTGCCAGCTCGCAGGTCCGGGACACGAGTGACTATGGCTACACCTTC.

The chain has TRBV4-1 and TRBJ2-1; 9 bases map to TRBD2. This CDR3 is built from 18 residues. Germline loops: CDR1 MGHRA, CDR2 YSYEKL. Germline trimming cut 11 bases from V and 6 bases from J; bases unmatched to any gene: 23. CDR3 loop: CAPSQESLVSGGTNEQFF. The CDR3 DNA sequence: TGCGCCCCCAGCCAAGAAAGTTTGGTGAGCGGGGGGACCAATGAGCAGTTCTTC.

V gene TRBV10-1 combines with J gene TRBJ2-3; D not certain. The CDR3 contains 15 residues. V shed 1 base and J shed 0 bases, with 8 bases lying between them. The V gene's germline CDR1 is WNHNN and CDR2 SYGVQD (reference sequence). The CDR3 coding sequence is TGCGCCAGCAGTGAGTTGGGCCAAAGCACAGATACGCAGTATTTT. It is translated as CASSELGQSTDTQYF.

This chain uses TRBV5-5 with TRBJ2-1; 11 bases map to TRBD2. V lost 3 bases, J lost 4 bases, and 3 bases stayed unmatched. This CDR3 contains 15 residues. Germline V gene sequence: CDR1 SGHKS, CDR2 YYEKEE (reference sequence). DNA for the CDR3: TGTGCCAGCAGCTCGCTAGCGGGGGGTTACAATGAGCAGTTCTTC. It is translated as CASSSLAGGYNEQFF.

The gene calls are TRBV5-1 and TRBJ2-7; 8 positions agree with TRBD1. V was pared by 4 bases and J by 0 bases, with 6 bases of the junction left unmatched. The CDR3 has 15 residues. Germline loops: CDR1 SGHRS, CDR2 YFSETQ. The CDR3 region is CASSRDRPRSYEQYF. As DNA, the CDR3 is TGCGCCAGCAGCCGGGACAGGCCACGCTCCTACGAGCAGTACTTC.

The chain recombines TRBV27 with TRBJ2-7, with TRBD1 matching over 7 bases. CDR1 and CDR2 from the germline V gene are MNHEY and SMNVEV (reference sequence). CDR3 size: 14 residues. Trimming cost V 5 bases and J 5 bases; bases outside gene matches: 9. The CDR3 sequence: CASSLGQGVNEQYF. The CDR3 nucleotides read TGTGCCAGCAGTCTGGGTCAGGGGGTCAACGAGCAGTACTTC.

The chain employs TRBV5-8 and TRBJ1-2; 9 nucleotides align to TRBD1. CDR3 length: 15 amino acids. V shed 4 bases and J 5 bases; nucleotides not matched to a gene: 9. Germline values: CDR1 SGHTS, CDR2 YDEGEE. CDR3 protein: CASSPISGTGYGYTF. CDR3 bases: TGTGCCAGCAGCCCAATTTCCGGGACAGGGTATGGCTACACCTTC.

This chain connects TRBV6-5 to TRBJ2-1, with 7 bases matching TRBD2. J was trimmed by 4 bases and V by 8 bases; bases with no gene match: 11. Germline V gene lookup returns CDR1 MNHEY and CDR2 SVGAGI. This CDR3 comprises 15 residues. The chain's CDR3 is CASGPPGGTYNEQFF. CDR3 coding DNA: TGTGCCAGCGGGCCTCCGGGGGGAACTTACAATGAGCAGTTCTTC.

On this clone itself: The same CDR3 also results from other DNA sequences found in this sample. V usage is TRBV9 and J usage is TRBJ1-6; D possibly corresponds to TRBD1 (6 bases). The germline V gene encodes CDR1 SGDLS and CDR2 YYNGEE. The CDR3 runs to 15 residues. V was trimmed by 2 bases and J by 7 bases, leaving 13 bases between them. CDR3 bases: TGTGCCAGCAGCGTCTCAGGGGCCCCCAATTCACCCCTCCACTTT. It is translated as CASSVSGAPNSPLHF. Full variable domain (remainder filled in from reference TRBV9 and TRBJ1-6): DSGVTQTPKHLITATGQRVTLRCSPRSGDLSVYWYQQSLDQGLQFLIQYYNGEERAKGNILERFSAQQFPDLHSELNLSSLELGDSALYFCASSVSGAPNSPLHFGNGTRLTVT.

The V call is TRBV7-2, the J call TRBJ2-3, with a tentative D call TRBD1 (7 bases). The CDR3 is 15 residues long. The germline V and J ends were trimmed by 5 bases and 5 bases, with 17 bases remaining between them. Germline CDR1 reads SGHTA; CDR2 reads FQGNSA. The CDR3 protein is CASSLRGDQRDTQYF. The CDR3 bases are TGTGCCAGCAGCCTCAGGGGGGACCAGAGAGATACGCAGTATTTT.

V and J are TRBV18 and TRBJ1-1; possibly TRBD1 for D (6 bases). Germline V gene lookup returns CDR1 KGHSH and CDR2 LQKENI. V was trimmed by 3 bases and J by 1 base, leaving 9 bases between them. The CDR3 extends over 14 amino acids. The CDR3 spells CASSPRGGNTEAFF. The CDR3 bases are TGTGCCAGCTCACCTCGAGGGGGGAACACTGAAGCTTTCTTT.